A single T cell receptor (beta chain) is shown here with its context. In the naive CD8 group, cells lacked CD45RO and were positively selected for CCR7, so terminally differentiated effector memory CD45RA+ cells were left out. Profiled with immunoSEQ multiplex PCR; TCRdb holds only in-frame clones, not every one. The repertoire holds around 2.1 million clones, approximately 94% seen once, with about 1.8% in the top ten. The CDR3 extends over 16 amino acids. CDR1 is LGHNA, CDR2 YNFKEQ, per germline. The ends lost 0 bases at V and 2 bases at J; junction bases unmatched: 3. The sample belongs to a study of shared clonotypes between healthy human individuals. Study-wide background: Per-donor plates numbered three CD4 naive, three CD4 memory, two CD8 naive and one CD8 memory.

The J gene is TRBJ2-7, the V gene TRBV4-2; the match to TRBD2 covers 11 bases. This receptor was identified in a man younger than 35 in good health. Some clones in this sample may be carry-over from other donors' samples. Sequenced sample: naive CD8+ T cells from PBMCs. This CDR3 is CASSQEVAGGPYEQYF. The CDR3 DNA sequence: TGTGCCAGCAGCCAAGAAGTAGCGGGAGGGCCCTACGAGCAGTACTTC.